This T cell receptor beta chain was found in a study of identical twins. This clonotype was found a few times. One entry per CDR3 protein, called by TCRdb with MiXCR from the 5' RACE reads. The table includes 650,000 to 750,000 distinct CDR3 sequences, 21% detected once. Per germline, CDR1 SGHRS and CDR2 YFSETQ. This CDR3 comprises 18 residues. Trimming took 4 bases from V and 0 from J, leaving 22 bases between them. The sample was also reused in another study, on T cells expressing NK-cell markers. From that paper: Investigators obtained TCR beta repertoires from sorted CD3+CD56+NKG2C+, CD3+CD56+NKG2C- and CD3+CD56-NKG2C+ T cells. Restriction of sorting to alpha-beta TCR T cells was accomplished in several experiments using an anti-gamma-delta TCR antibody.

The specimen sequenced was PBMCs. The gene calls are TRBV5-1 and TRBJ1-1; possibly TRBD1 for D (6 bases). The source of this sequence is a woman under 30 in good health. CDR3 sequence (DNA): TGCGCCAGCAGCCTCTCCCTGGGCAGGGGTGGACTGAACACTGAAGCTTTCTTT. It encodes CASSLSLGRGGLNTEAFF.